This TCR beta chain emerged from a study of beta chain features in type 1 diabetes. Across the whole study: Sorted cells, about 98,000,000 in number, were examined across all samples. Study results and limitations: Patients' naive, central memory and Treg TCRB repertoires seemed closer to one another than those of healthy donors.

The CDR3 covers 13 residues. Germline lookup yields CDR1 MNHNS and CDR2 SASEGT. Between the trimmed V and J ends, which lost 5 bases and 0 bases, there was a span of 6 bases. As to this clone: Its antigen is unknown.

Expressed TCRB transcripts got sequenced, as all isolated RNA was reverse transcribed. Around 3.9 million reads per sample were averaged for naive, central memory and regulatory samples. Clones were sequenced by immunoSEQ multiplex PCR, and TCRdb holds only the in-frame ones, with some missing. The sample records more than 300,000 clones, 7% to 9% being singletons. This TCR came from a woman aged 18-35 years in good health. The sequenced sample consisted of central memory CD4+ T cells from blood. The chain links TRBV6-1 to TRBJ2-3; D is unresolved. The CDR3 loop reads CASSFDSTDTQYF. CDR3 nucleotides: TGTGCCAGCAGTTTTGATAGCACAGATACGCAGTATTTT.